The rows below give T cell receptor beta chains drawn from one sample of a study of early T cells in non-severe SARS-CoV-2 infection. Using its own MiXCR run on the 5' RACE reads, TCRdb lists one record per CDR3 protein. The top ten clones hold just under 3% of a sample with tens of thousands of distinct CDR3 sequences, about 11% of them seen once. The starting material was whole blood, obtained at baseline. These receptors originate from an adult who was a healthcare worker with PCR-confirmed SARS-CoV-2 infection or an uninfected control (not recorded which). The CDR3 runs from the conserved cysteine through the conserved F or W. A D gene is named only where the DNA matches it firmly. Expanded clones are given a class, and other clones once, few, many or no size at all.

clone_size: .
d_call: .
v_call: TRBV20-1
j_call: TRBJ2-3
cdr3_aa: CSARFSDTQYF
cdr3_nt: TGCAGTGCTAGATTCTCAGATACGCAGTATTTT

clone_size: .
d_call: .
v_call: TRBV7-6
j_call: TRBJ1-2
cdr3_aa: CASSLGREANGYTF
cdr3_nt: TGTGCCAGCAGCTTAGGACGGGAGGCGAATGGCTACACCTTC

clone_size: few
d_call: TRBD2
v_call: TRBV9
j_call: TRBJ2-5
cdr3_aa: CASSVDGTSFETQYF
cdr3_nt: TGTGCCAGCAGCGTAGACGGGACTAGTTTTGAGACCCAGTACTTC

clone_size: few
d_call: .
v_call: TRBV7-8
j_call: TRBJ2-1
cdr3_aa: CASSPGVSGWGGEQFF
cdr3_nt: TGTGCCAGCAGCCCAGGAGTCTCGGGGTGGGGCGGTGAGCAGTTCTTC

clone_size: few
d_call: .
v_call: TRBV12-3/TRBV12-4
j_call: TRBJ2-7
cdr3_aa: CASLGGPTYEQYF
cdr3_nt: TGTGCCTCCCTTGGGGGACCTACCTACGAGCAGTACTTC

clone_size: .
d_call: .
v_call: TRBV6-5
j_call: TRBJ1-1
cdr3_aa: CASYRDLTEAFF
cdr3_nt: TGTGCCAGTTACAGGGACCTCACTGAAGCTTTCTTT

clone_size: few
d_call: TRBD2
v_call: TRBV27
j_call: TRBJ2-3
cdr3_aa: CASRPGLGTDTQYF
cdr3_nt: TGTGCCAGCAGGCCGGGACTAGGCACAGATACGCAGTATTTT

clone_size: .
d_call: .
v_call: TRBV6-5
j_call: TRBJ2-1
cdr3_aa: CASSPRDTGSEQFF
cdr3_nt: TGTGCCAGCAGTCCCCGGGACACGGGGTCTGAGCAGTTCTTC

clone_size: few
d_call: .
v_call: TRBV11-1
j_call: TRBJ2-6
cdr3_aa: CASSALAQYSGANVLTF
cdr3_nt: TGTGCCAGCAGCGCATTAGCGCAGTACTCTGGGGCCAACGTCCTGACTTTC

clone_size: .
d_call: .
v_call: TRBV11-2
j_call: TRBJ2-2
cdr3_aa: CASSLAWARELFF
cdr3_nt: TGTGCCAGCAGCTTAGCGTGGGCCAGGGAGCTGTTTTTT

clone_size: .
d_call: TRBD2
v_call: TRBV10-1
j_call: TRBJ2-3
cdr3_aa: CASSPKGLPMADTQYF
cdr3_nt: TGCGCCAGCAGTCCGAAGGGACTACCTATGGCAGATACGCAGTATTTT

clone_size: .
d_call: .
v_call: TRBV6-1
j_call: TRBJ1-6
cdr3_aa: CASSEAGSIGYSPLHF
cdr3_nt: TGTGCCAGCAGTGAAGCGGGGTCAATTGGGTATTCACCCCTCCACTTT

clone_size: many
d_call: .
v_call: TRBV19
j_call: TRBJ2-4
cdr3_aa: CASSILPVGIQYF
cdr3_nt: TGTGCCAGTAGTATACTGCCGGTCGGCATTCAGTACTTC

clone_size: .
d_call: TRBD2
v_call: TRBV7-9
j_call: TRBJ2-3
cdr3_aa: CASSLGTSADTQYF
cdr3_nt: TGTGCCAGCAGCTTAGGGACTAGCGCAGATACGCAGTATTTT

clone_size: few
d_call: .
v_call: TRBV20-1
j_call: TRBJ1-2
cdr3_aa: CSASPASRDGYTF
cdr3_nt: TGCAGTGCTAGTCCAGCCTCGAGGGATGGCTACACCTTC

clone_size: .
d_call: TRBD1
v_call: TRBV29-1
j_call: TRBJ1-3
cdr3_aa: CSAWTGQGNTIYF
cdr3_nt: TGCAGCGCCTGGACAGGGCAAGGAAACACCATATATTTT

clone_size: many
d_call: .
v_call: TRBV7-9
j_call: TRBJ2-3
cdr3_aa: CASSLGTSTDTQYF
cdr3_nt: TGTGCCAGCAGCTTGGGGACTAGCACAGATACGCAGTATTTT

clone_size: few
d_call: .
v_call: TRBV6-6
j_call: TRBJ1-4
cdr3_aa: CACAEMRRPEKLFF
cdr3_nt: TGTGCCTGCGCGGAGATGAGGCGTCCGGAAAAACTGTTTTTT

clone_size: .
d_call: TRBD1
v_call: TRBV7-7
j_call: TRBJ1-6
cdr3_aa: CARDRGLFYNSPLHF
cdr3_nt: TGTGCTAGGGACAGGGGGCTGTTCTATAATTCACCCCTCCACTTT

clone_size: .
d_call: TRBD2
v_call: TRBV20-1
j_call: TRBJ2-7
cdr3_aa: CSARILAGQIGEQYF
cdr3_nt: TGCAGTGCTAGAATTCTAGCGGGGCAAATCGGCGAGCAGTACTTC

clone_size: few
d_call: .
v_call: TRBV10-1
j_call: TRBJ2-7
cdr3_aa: CASSESAAEQYF
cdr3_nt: TGCGCCAGCAGTGAGTCCGCGGCCGAGCAGTACTTC

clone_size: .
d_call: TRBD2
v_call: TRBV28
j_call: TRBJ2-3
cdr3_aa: CASIIGGGAGTDTQYF
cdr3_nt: TGTGCCAGCATCATTGGCGGGGGGGCTGGGACAGATACGCAGTATTTT

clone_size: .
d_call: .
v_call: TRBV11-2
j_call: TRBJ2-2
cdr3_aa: CASSLGPNTGELFF
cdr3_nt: TGTGCCAGCTCCCTGGGACCCAACACCGGGGAGCTGTTTTTT

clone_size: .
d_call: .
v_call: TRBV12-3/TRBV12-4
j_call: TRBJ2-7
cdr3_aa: CASSFRLGQGTYEQYF
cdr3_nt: TGTGCCAGCAGTTTTCGGCTAGGGCAGGGGACCTACGAGCAGTACTTC

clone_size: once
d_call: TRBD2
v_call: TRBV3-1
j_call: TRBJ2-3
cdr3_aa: CASSPVDPGLAGLNTQYF
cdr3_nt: TGTGCCAGCAGCCCCGTCGACCCGGGACTAGCGGGGTTGAATACGCAGTATTTT

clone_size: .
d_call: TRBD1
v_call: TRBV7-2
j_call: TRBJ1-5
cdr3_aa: CASSLDRVSQPQHF
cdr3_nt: TGTGCCAGCAGCCTTGACAGGGTTAGTCAGCCCCAGCATTTT

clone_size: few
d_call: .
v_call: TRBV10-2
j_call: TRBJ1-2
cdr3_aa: CASSQVARANYGYTF
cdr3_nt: TGCGCCAGCAGTCAGGTCGCCAGGGCCAACTATGGCTACACCTTC

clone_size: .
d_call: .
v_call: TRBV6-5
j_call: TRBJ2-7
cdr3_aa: CASVGAFSYEQYF
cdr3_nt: TGTGCCAGCGTGGGGGCCTTCTCCTACGAGCAGTACTTC

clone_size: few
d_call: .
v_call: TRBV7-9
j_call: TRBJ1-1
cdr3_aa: CASNTGSNTEAFF
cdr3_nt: TGTGCCAGCAACACAGGGTCGAACACTGAAGCTTTCTTT

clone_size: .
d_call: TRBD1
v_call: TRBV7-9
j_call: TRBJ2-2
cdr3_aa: CASSKATGGPWSTGELFF
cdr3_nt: TGTGCCAGCAGCAAAGCGACAGGGGGGCCCTGGAGTACCGGGGAGCTGTTTTTT

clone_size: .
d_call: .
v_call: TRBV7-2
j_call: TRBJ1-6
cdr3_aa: CASSLVGSTPSPLHF
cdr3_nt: TGTGCCAGCAGCTTAGTCGGCTCCACACCTTCACCCCTCCACTTT

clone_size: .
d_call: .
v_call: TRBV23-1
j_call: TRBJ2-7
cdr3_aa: CASSQPNDHRVWEQYF
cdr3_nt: TGCGCCAGCAGTCAACCAAACGATCACAGGGTTTGGGAGCAGTACTTC

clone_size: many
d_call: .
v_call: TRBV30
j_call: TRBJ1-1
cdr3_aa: CAWSRTWEMNTEAFF
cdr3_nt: TGTGCCTGGAGTCGTACTTGGGAGATGAACACTGAAGCTTTCTTT

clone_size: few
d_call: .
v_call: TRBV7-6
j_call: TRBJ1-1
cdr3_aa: CASSSPQGGGTEAFF
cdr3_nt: TGTGCCAGCAGCTCGCCCCAGGGTGGTGGCACTGAAGCTTTCTTT

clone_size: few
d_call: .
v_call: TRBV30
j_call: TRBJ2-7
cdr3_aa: CAWRGTSLREQYF
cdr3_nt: TGTGCCTGGAGGGGAACTAGCTTAAGGGAGCAGTACTTC

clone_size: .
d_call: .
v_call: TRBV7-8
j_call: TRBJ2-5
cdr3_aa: CASSSPTIVQETQYF
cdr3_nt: TGTGCCAGCAGCTCGCCGACCATCGTCCAAGAGACCCAGTACTTC

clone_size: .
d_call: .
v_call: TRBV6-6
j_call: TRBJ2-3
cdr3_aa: CASSYPSSTDTQYF
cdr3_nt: TGTGCCAGCAGTTACCCATCTAGCACAGATACGCAGTATTTT

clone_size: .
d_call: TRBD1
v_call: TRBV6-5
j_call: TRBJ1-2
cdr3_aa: CASSYKNRGGYGYTF
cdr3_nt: TGTGCCAGCAGTTACAAAAACAGGGGTGGCTATGGCTACACCTTC

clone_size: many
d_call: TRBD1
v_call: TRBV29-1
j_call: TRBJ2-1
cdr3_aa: CSVEIPDRGNYNEQFF
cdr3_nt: TGCAGCGTTGAAATCCCCGACAGGGGGAACTACAATGAGCAGTTCTTC

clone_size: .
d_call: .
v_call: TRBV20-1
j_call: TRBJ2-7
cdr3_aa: CSARAQADYEQYF
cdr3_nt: TGCAGTGCTAGAGCACAGGCGGACTACGAGCAGTACTTC

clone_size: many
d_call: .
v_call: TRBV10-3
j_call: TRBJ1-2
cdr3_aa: CAITETSNYGYTF
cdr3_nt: TGTGCCATCACAGAGACAAGTAACTATGGCTACACCTTC

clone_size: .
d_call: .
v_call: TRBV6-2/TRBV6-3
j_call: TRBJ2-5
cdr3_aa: CASSEGRRAQETQYF
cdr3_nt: TGTGCCAGCAGTGAGGGACGGAGGGCTCAAGAGACCCAGTACTTC

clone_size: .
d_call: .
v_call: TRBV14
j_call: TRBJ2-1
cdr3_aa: CASTPIFGGNEQFF
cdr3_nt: TGTGCCAGCACCCCGATTTTCGGGGGCAATGAGCAGTTCTTC

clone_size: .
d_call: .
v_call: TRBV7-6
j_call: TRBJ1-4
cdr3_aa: CASSTRWSNEKLFF
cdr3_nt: TGTGCCAGCAGCACCAGGTGGTCTAATGAAAAACTGTTTTTT

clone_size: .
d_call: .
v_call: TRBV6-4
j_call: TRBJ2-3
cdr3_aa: CASSNTGRPDTQYF
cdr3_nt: TGTGCCAGCAGCAACACAGGGCGCCCAGATACGCAGTATTTT

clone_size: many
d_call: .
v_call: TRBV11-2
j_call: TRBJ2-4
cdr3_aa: CASTIKPRLAKNIQYF
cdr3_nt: TGTGCCAGCACCATAAAGCCTCGTCTAGCCAAAAACATTCAGTACTTC

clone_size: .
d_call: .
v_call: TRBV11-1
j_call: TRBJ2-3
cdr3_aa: CASSLLGRSTDTQYF
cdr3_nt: TGTGCCAGCAGCTTATTGGGAAGAAGCACAGATACGCAGTATTTT

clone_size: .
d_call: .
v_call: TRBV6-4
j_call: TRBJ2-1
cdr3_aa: CASSTESSYNEQFF
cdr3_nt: TGTGCCAGCAGTACAGAAAGCTCCTACAATGAGCAGTTCTTC

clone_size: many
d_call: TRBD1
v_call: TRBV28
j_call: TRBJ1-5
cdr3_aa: CASNLDRVDQPQHF
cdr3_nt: TGTGCCAGCAACCTTGACAGGGTAGATCAGCCCCAGCATTTT

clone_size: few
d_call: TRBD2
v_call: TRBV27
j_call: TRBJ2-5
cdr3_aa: CASSGGPALETQYF
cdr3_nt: TGTGCCAGCTCGGGGGGACCCGCCCTAGAGACCCAGTACTTC

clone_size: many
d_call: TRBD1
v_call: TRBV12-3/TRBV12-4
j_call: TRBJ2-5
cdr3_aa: CASTFSGAPTGARETQYF
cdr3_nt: TGTGCCAGCACCTTCTCGGGCGCTCCAACAGGGGCGAGAGAGACCCAGTACTTC

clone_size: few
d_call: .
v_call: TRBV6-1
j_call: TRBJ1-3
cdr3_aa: CASKVGSGNTIYF
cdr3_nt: TGTGCCAGCAAGGTGGGATCGGGAAACACCATATATTTT

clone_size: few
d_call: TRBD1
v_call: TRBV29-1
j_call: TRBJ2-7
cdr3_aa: CSVGRGTGGREQYF
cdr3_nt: TGCAGCGTTGGACGGGGGACAGGGGGACGAGAGCAGTACTTC